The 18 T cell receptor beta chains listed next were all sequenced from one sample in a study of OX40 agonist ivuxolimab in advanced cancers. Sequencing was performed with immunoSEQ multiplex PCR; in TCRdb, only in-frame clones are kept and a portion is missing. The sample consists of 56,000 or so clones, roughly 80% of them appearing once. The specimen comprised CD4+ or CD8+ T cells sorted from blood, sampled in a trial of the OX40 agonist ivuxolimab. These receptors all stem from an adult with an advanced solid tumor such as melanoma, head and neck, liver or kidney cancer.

CDR3: CASRLAGAEEQYF. In DNA, the CDR3 is TGCGCCAGCAGACTAGCGGGGGCCGAGGAGCAGTACTTC. The gene calls are TRBV10-2 and TRBJ2-7; 11 nucleotides align to TRBD2. This CDR3 has 13 residues. After removal of 6 bases from V and 7 bases from J, the junction contained 5 bases not matched to a gene. Per germline, CDR1 WSHSY and CDR2 SAAADI.

CDR3 in DNA: TGTGCCAGCAGTGGGGACAGGGTGTTCTACGAGCAGTACTTC. Residues: CASSGDRVFYEQYF. V is TRBV2 and J is TRBJ2-7, with TRBD1 identical over 9 bases. Per the germline V gene, CDR1 is SNHLY and CDR2 is FYNNEI. V trimming: 4 bases; J trimming: 3 bases; junction bases outside the gene matches: 4. This CDR3 is 14 amino acids long.

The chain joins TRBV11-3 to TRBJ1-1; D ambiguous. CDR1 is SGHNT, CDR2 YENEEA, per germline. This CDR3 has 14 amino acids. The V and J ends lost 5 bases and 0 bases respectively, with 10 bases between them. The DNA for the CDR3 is TGTGCCAGCAGCCTATACATAATGAACACTGAAGCTTTCTTT. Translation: CASSLYIMNTEAFF.

Here the CDR3 reads CASSRRELYGYTF. As DNA, the CDR3 is TGTGCCAGCAGTCGAAGGGAGCTATATGGCTACACCTTC. The chain joins TRBV6-5 to TRBJ1-2; D is unresolved. Trimming removed 5 bases at V and 5 bases at J, with 12 bases between. This CDR3 contains 13 residues. Germline V lookup: CDR1 MNHEY, CDR2 SVGAGI.

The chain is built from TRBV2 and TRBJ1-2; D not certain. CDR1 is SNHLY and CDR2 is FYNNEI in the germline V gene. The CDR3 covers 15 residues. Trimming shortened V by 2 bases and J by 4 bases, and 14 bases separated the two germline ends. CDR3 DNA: TGTGCCAGCAGTGAACTCGAGATGAGGGTCTATGGCTACACCTTC. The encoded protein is CASSELEMRVYGYTF.

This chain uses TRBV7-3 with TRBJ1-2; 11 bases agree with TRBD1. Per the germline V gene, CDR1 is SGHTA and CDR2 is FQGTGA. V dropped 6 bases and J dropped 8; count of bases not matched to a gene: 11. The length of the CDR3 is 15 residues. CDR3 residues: CASRTTPGQGDGYTF. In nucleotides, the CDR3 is TGTGCCAGCAGAACTACCCCGGGACAGGGGGACGGCTACACCTTC.

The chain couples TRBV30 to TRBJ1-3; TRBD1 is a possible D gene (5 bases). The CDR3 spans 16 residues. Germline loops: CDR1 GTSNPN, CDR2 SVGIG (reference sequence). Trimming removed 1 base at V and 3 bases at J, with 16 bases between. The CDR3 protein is CAWSEGSQGFGNTIYF. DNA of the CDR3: TGTGCCTGGAGTGAGGGATCCCAGGGTTTTGGAAACACCATATATTTT.

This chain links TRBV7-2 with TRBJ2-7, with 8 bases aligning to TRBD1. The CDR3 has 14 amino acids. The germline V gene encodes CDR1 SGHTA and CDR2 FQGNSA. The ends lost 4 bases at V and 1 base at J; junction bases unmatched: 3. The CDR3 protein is CASSYRGASYEQYF. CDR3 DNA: TGTGCCAGCAGCTACAGGGGGGCTTCCTACGAGCAGTACTTC. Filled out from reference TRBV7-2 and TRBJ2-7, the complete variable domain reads GAGVSQSPSNKVTEKGKDVELRCDPISGHTALYWYRQSLGQGLEFLIYFQGNSAPDKSGLPSDRFSAERTGGSVSTLTIQRTQQEDSAVYLCASSYRGASYEQYFGPGTRLTVT.

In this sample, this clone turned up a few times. As DNA, the CDR3 is TGTGCCAGCAGCGCCACAGGGGGCAGCACCGGGGAGCTGTTTTTT. Translating it yields CASSATGGSTGELFF. J is TRBJ2-2 and V is TRBV27, with 9 bases lining up with TRBD1. Germline V gene lookup returns CDR1 MNHEY and CDR2 SMNVEV (reference sequence). The CDR3 is 15 amino acids. V was pared by 6 bases and J by 4 bases, with 6 bases of the junction left unmatched.

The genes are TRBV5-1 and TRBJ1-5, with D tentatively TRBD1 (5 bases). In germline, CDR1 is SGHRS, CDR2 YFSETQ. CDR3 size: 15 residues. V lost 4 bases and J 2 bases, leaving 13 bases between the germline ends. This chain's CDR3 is CASSETAGGNQPQHF. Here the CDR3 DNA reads TGCGCCAGCAGCGAGACAGCGGGTGGCAATCAGCCCCAGCATTTT.

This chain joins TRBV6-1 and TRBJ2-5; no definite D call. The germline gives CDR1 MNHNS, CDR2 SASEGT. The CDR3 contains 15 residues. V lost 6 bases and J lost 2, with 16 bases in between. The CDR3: CASRPLVSFQETQYF. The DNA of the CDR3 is TGTGCCAGCAGGCCTCTGGTTTCTTTTCAAGAGACCCAGTACTTC.

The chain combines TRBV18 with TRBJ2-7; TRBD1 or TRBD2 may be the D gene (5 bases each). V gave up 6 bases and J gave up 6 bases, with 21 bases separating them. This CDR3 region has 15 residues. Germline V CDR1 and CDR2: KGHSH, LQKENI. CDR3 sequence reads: CASSSASRGEGEQYF. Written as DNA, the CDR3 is TGTGCCAGCTCCTCGGCAAGTCGGGGCGAGGGCGAGCAGTACTTC.

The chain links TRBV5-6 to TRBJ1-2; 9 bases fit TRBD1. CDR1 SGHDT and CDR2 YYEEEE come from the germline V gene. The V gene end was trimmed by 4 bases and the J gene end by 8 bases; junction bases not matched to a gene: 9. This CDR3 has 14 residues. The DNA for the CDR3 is TGTGCCAGCAGCCCGGGACAGGGCCCGGTGGGCTACACCTTC. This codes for CASSPGQGPVGYTF.

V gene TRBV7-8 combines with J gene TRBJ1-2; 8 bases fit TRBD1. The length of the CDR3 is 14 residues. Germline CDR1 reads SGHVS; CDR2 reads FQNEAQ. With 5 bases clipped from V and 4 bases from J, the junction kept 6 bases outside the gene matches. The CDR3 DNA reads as TGTGCCAGCAGCCCGGACAGGGCCACCTATGGCTACACCTTC. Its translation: CASSPDRATYGYTF.

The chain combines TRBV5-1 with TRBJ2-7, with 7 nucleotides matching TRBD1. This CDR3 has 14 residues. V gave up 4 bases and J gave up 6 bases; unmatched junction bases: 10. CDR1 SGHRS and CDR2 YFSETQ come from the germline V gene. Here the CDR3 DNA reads TGCGCCAGCAGCACCGGGACAGCAATCCTCGAGCAGTACTTC. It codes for CASSTGTAILEQYF.

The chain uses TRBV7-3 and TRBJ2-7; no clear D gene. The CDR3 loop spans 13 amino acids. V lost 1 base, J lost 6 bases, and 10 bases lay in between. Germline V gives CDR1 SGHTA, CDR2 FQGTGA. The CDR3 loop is CASSLNLEGEQYF. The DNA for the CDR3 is TGTGCCAGCAGCTTAAATCTAGAAGGCGAGCAGTACTTC.

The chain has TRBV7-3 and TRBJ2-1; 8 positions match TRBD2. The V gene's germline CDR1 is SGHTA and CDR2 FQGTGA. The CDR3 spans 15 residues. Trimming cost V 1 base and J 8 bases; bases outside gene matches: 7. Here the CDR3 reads CASSLMAGGLHEQFF. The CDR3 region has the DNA TGTGCCAGCAGCTTAATGGCGGGGGGCCTTCATGAGCAGTTCTTC.

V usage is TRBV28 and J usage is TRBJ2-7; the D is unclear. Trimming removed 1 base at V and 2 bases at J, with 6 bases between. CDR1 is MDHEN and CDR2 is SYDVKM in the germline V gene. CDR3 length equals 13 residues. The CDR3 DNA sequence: TGTGCCAGCAGTTTATCGGAAGCCTACGAGCAGTACTTC. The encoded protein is CASSLSEAYEQYF. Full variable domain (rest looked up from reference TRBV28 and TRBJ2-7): DVKVTQSSRYLVKRTGEKVFLECVQDMDHENMFWYRQDPGLGLRLIYFSYDVKMKEKGDIPEGYSVSREKKERFSLILESASTNQTSMYLCASSLSEAYEQYFGPGTRLTVT.